The next 19 T cell receptor beta chains were all read from a single sample in a study of T-cell reconstitution after alpha-beta-depleted transplantation in children. Unique molecular identifiers were built into the TCRbeta library. Via MiXCR, TCRdb re-called the PCR reads, giving one row per CDR3 protein. The table lists about 540,000 distinct CDR3 sequences, about 17% of them singletons. Sequenced here: PBMCs from the stem cell graft donor, sampled from the stem cell graft. The receptors were gathered from a human donor who donated a stem cell graft to a child with acute lymphoblastic leukemia.

This clonotype was counted a few times. This chain uses TRBV5-1 with TRBJ2-1, with 7 bases identical to TRBD2. Per germline, CDR1 SGHRS and CDR2 YFSETQ. Losses at the gene ends were 0 bases for V and 7 bases for J; bases not matched to a gene: 7. This CDR3 spans 15 amino acids. Here the CDR3 DNA reads TGCGCCAGCAGCTTGGCTAGCGGCCCTTTAAATGAGCAGTTCTTC. Translated: CASSLASGPLNEQFF.

The V and J genes are TRBV2 and TRBJ2-7, with a weak D call TRBD1 (5 bases). The V end was cut by 1 base, the J end by 2 bases, with 12 bases between. The CDR3 runs 15 residues. The germline V gene encodes CDR1 SNHLY and CDR2 FYNNEI. The CDR3 DNA follows: TGTGCCAGCAGTGAAGACAGGCTACAAACCTACGAGCAGTACTTC. Translation: CASSEDRLQTYEQYF.

The chain recombines TRBV4-1 with TRBJ2-7; 7 nucleotides align to TRBD2. Per germline, CDR1 MGHRA and CDR2 YSYEKL. This CDR3 is built from 20 residues. V lost 1 base, J lost 4 bases, and 22 bases stayed unmatched. CDR3 coding DNA: TGCGCCAGCAGCCAAGGGTTGGGATCGCGGGAGCGTCGCTCTACGTACGAGCAGTACTTC. It translates to CASSQGLGSRERRSTYEQYF.

This clonotype was observed a few times. The chain carries TRBV7-9 and TRBJ2-1, with 7 bases fitting TRBD2. The V and J ends lost 4 bases and 0 bases, in that order; junction bases with no gene match: 6. The CDR3 sequence is 16 residues long. Germline CDR1 is SEHNR and CDR2 is FQNEAQ (reference sequence). Here the CDR3 reads CASSSLGGSSYNEQFF. The CDR3 region has the DNA TGTGCCAGCAGCTCCCTCGGCGGGAGCTCCTACAATGAGCAGTTCTTC.

V usage is TRBV29-1 and J usage is TRBJ2-2, with no clear D. This CDR3 contains 14 residues. Germline-derived CDR1 and CDR2 are SQVTM and ANQGSEA. Trimming pared 3 bases from V and 1 base from J, leaving 9 bases between. The CDR3 sequence: CSVESAVNTGELFF. CDR3 nucleotides: TGCAGCGTTGAGTCGGCGGTGAACACCGGGGAGCTGTTTTTT.

This clonotype was picked up a small number of times. The chain employs TRBV6-5 and TRBJ2-2, with D possibly being TRBD1 or TRBD2 (5 bases each). Trimming removed 0 bases at V and 2 bases at J, with 10 bases between. The germline CDR1 and CDR2 sequences are MNHEY and SVGAGI. The CDR3 is 16 residues long. CDR3 sequence (DNA): TGTGCCAGCAGTTACTCCGGGACCGTCAACACCGGGGAGCTGTTTTTT. It translates to CASSYSGTVNTGELFF.

The chain uses TRBV7-9 and TRBJ1-1; 7 bases map to TRBD1. Germline CDR1 reads SEHNR; CDR2 reads FQNEAQ (reference sequence). With 1 base clipped from V and 1 base from J, the junction kept 6 bases outside the gene matches. CDR3 length: 16 residues. CDR3 in DNA: TGTGCCAGCAGCTTAGTTCCGGGACAGTCGAACACTGAAGCTTTCTTT. Its protein product is CASSLVPGQSNTEAFF.

The rearrangement links TRBV7-9 to TRBJ2-1, with 15 bases aligning to TRBD2. Trimming removed 2 bases from V and 3 bases from J; junction bases left unmatched: 11. The germline gives CDR1 SEHNR, CDR2 FQNEAQ (reference sequence). The CDR3 runs to 20 residues. This CDR3 is CASSLLRGLAGGPGYNEQFF. The CDR3 DNA is TGTGCCAGCAGCTTACTCCGAGGACTAGCGGGAGGGCCGGGCTACAATGAGCAGTTCTTC. The complete variable domain, with remaining parts taken from reference TRBV7-9 and TRBJ2-1, reads DTGVSQNPRHKITKRGQNVTFRCDPISEHNRLYWYRQTLGQGPEFLTYFQNEAQLEKSRLLSDRFSAERPKGSFSTLEIQRTEQGDSAMYLCASSLLRGLAGGPGYNEQFFGPGTRLTVL.

This clonotype has just a few counts. V is TRBV12-3 or TRBV12-4 and J is TRBJ2-2; D is possibly TRBD1 (5 bases). V was cut by 5 bases and J by 4 bases, with 8 bases left in between. There are 13 residues in the CDR3. CDR3 in amino acids: CASSDSLTGELFF. The CDR3 bases are TGTGCCAGCAGTGACAGCCTCACCGGGGAGCTGTTTTTT.

V usage is TRBV7-2 and J usage is TRBJ1-1; D is unclear. Germline values: CDR1 SGHTA, CDR2 FQGNSA. The CDR3 has 12 amino acids. With 2 bases removed from V and 8 bases from J, the gap between germline ends came to 9 bases. In DNA, the CDR3 is TGTGCCAGCAGCTTATCGCTACAGGAAGCTTTCTTT. Amino acids: CASSLSLQEAFF.

This chain links TRBV5-1 with TRBJ2-1, with D tentatively TRBD2 (5 bases). From germline, CDR1 is SGHRS and CDR2 YFSETQ. Trimming shortened V by 3 bases and J by 4 bases, and 17 bases separated the two germline ends. The CDR3 consists of 16 residues. In DNA, the CDR3 is TGCGCCAGCAGCTGGACTTCCGCGTGGTCTTACAATGAGCAGTTCTTC. Residues: CASSWTSAWSYNEQFF.

The genes are TRBV19 and TRBJ2-6, with D perhaps TRBD1 (6 bases). CDR1 is LNHDA, CDR2 SQIVND, per germline (reference sequence). Trimming pared 5 bases from V and 0 bases from J, leaving 11 bases between. This CDR3 spans 16 amino acids. The DNA for the CDR3 is TGTGCCAGTAGTGAGGGGGATCTCTCTGGGGCCAACGTCCTGACTTTC. Protein product: CASSEGDLSGANVLTF.

This clonotype was seen a handful of times. The J gene is TRBJ2-2, the V gene TRBV29-1; no reliable D call. The V end lost 2 bases, the J end lost 0 bases, and 13 bases lay between the germline ends. There are 16 residues in the CDR3. Germline lookup yields CDR1 SQVTM and CDR2 ANQGSEA. The CDR3 sequence is CSVEPPDGSNTGELFF. The CDR3 bases are TGCAGCGTTGAACCCCCGGACGGCTCGAACACCGGGGAGCTGTTTTTT.

This clonotype was found a few times. The DNA is omitted, as the CDR3 cannot be located on it reliably, and the CDR3 follows TCRdb's listing. The chain recombines TRBV7-3 with TRBJ1-1; TRBD1 is taken as the D call from the table, unchecked against the DNA. CDR1 SGHTA and CDR2 FQGTGA come from the germline V gene. The CDR3 has 15 residues if both end residues are counted. The CDR3 region is CASSLLVGPGTPAFF.

The rearrangement uses TRBV27 and TRBJ2-2; D is ambiguous. V gave up 8 bases and J gave up 0 bases, with 13 bases separating them. Germline lookup yields CDR1 MNHEY and CDR2 SMNVEV (reference sequence). There are 15 residues in the CDR3. The CDR3 sequence is CASFPKGSNTGELFF. CDR3 sequence (DNA): TGTGCCAGCTTCCCCAAAGGATCGAACACCGGGGAGCTGTTTTTT.

This clonotype was found a few times. The rearrangement joins TRBV12-5 to TRBJ2-3; 9 bases align to TRBD2. From germline, CDR1 is LGHNT and CDR2 FRNRAP. V was pared by 4 bases and J by 4 bases, with 9 bases of the junction left unmatched. CDR3 length: 16 amino acids. The chain's CDR3 is CASGSKPGLAADTQYF. In DNA, the CDR3 is TGTGCTAGTGGTTCGAAACCGGGACTAGCAGCAGATACGCAGTATTTT.

This clonotype was detected a few times. V gene TRBV5-1 combines with J gene TRBJ2-7, with unresolved D. Germline V gives CDR1 SGHRS, CDR2 YFSETQ. The length of the CDR3 is 12 residues. Deletions cut 3 bases from V and 4 bases from J, with 8 bases between. For the CDR3, the DNA is TGCGCCAGCAGCTCCGACTGGTACGAGCAGTACTTC. The encoded protein is CASSSDWYEQYF.

The chain recombines TRBV5-1 with TRBJ1-2; no clear D. This CDR3 contains 13 residues. Per the germline V gene, CDR1 is SGHRS and CDR2 is YFSETQ. V gave up 0 bases and J gave up 7 bases, with 10 bases separating them. CDR3 bases: TGCGCCAGCAGCTTGGATGTGGGTTTTGGCTACACCTTC. Its protein product is CASSLDVGFGYTF.

The chain uses TRBV3-1 and TRBJ2-1, with 7 bases matching TRBD1. CDR3 length: 17 amino acids. Germline CDR1 is LGHDT and CDR2 is YNNKEL (reference sequence). Trimming removed 3 bases from V and 0 bases from J; junction bases left unmatched: 8. The CDR3 nucleotides are TGTGCCAGCAGCCATGACAGGGCATATCACTCCTACAATGAGCAGTTCTTC. It encodes CASSHDRAYHSYNEQFF.